This T cell receptor beta chain was observed in a study of technical replicates of blood from several donors. Germline CDR1 MGHRA, CDR2 YSYEKL. Losses at the gene ends were 1 base for V and 10 bases for J; bases not matched to a gene: 8. This CDR3 contains 15 residues. Generated by immunoSEQ multiplex PCR, the TCRdb table keeps only in-frame clones and is missing some. The data hold tens of thousands of clones, with 96% observed a single time. The sample comprised T cells isolated from PBMCs. The chain has TRBV4-1 and TRBJ2-7, with TRBD2 matching 12 bases. This TCR was recovered from a human donor in good health. The CDR3 DNA reads TGCGCCAGCAGCCAAGGACTAGCGGGAGAGACCGAACAGTACTTC. This gives the protein CASSQGLAGETEQYF.